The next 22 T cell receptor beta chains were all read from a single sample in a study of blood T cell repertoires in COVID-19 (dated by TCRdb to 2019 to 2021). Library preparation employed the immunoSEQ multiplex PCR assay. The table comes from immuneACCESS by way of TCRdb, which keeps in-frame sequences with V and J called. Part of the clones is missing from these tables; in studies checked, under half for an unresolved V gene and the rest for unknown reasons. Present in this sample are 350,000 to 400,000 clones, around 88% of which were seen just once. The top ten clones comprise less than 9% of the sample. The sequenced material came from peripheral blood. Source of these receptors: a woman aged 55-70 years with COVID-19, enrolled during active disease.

The CDR3 region is CASSSRDRGLGGNQPQHF. The CDR3 region has the DNA TGTGCCAGCAGCTCCCGGGACAGGGGGCTCGGGGGCAATCAGCCCCAGCATTTT. The J gene is TRBJ1-5, the V gene TRBV7-3; TRBD1 matches at 12 bases. Germline values: CDR1 SGHTA, CDR2 FQGTGA. This CDR3 has 18 amino acids. The ends lost 4 bases at V and 2 bases at J; junction bases unmatched: 9.

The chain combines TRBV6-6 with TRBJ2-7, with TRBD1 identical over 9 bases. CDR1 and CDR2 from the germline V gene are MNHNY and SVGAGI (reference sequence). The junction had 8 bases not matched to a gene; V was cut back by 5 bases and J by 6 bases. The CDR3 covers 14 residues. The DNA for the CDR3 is TGTGCCAGCAGTACCGGACAGGGGACCGGCGAGCAGTACTTC. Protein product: CASSTGQGTGEQYF.

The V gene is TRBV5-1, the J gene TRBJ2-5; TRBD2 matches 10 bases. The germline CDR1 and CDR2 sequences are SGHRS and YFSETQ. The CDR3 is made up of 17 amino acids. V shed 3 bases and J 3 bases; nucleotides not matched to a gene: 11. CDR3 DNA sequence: TGCGCCAGCAGCTCCTTCCCTCTAACTAGCGGGGAAGAGACCCAGTACTTC. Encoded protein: CASSSFPLTSGEETQYF.

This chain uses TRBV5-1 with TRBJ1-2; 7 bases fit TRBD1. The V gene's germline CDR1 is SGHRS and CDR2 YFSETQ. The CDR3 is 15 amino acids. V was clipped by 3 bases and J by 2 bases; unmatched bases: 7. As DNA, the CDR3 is TGCGCCAGCAGCTGGGGCCCGGGACAGAACTATGGCTACACCTTC. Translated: CASSWGPGQNYGYTF.

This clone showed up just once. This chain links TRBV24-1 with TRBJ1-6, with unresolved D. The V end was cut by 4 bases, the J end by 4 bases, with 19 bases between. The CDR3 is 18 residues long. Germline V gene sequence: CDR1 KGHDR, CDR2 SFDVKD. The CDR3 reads CATSDPSYHGSYNSPLHF. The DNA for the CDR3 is TGTGCCACCAGTGACCCCTCGTACCACGGTTCATATAATTCACCCCTCCACTTT.

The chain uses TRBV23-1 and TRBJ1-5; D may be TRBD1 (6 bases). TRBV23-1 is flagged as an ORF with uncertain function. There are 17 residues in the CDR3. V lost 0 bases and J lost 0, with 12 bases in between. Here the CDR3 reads CASSQSGGVNSNQPQHF. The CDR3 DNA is TGCGCCAGCAGTCAATCTGGGGGCGTAAATAGCAATCAGCCCCAGCATTTT.

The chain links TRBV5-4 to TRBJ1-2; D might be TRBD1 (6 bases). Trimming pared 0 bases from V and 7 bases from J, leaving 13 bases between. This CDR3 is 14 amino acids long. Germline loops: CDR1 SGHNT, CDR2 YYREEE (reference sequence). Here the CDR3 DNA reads TGTGCCAGCAGCTTGGCGACAGGATTAGGTGGCTACACCTTC. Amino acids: CASSLATGLGGYTF.

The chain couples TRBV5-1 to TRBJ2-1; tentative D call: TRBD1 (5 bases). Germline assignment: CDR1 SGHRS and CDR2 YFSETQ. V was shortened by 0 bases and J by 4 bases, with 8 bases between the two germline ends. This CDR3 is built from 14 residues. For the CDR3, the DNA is TGCGCCAGCAGCTTGGGGGGCCTATACAATGAGCAGTTCTTC. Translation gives CASSLGGLYNEQFF.

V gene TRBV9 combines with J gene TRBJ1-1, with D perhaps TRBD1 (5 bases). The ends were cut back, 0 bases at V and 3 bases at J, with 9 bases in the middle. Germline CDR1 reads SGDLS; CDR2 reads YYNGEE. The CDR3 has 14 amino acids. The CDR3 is CASSVEGEDTEAFF. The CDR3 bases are TGTGCCAGCAGCGTAGAAGGGGAAGACACTGAAGCTTTCTTT.

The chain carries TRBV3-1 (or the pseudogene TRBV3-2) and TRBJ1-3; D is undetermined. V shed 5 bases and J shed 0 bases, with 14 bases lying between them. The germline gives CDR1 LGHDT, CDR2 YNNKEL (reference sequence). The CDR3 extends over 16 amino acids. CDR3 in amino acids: CASSAFPGTSGNTIYF. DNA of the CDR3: TGTGCCAGCAGCGCCTTTCCAGGCACCTCTGGAAACACCATATATTTT.

The CDR3: CASSSESSSTYTDTQYF. In DNA form, the CDR3 reads TGTGCCAGCAGCTCAGAAAGTAGCTCCACCTACACAGATACGCAGTATTTT. The V and J genes are TRBV7-2 and TRBJ2-3; D unresolved. CDR1 SGHTA and CDR2 FQGNSA come from the germline V gene. V dropped 4 bases and J dropped 2 bases, with 19 bases sitting between them. CDR3 length: 17 amino acids.

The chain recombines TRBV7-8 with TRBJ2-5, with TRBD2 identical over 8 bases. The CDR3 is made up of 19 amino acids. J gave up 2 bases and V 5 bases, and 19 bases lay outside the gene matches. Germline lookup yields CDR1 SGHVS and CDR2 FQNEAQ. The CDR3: CASSPLFGGGPLQQETQYF. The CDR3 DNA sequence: TGTGCCAGCAGCCCCCTTTTTGGCGGGGGGCCATTACAGCAAGAGACCCAGTACTTC.

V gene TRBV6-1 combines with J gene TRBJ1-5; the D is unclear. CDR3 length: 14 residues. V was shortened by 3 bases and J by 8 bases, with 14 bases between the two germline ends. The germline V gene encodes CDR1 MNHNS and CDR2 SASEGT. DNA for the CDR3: TGTGCCAGCAGTGACCCAGGCCCGGGGAAGCCCCAGCATTTT. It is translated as CASSDPGPGKPQHF.

CDR3 sequence reads: CASSLARGRSSYEQYF. The CDR3, as DNA: TGTGCCAGCAGCCTCGCCAGGGGGAGGAGCTCCTACGAGCAGTACTTC. The genes are TRBV11-3 and TRBJ2-7, with a tentative D call TRBD1 (7 bases). V dropped 5 bases and J dropped 0 bases, with 17 bases sitting between them. Germline V lookup: CDR1 SGHNT, CDR2 YENEEA. This CDR3 comprises 16 residues.

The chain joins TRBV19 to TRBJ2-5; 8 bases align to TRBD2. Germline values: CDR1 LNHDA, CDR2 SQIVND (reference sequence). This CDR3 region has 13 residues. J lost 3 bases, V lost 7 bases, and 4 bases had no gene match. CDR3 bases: TGTGCCAGTACCACTAGCGGCAAAGAGACCCAGTACTTC. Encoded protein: CASTTSGKETQYF.

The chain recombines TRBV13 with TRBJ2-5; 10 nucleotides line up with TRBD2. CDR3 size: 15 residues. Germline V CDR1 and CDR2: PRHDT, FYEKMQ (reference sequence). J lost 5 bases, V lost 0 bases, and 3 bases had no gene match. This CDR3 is CASSLGLAGSETQYF. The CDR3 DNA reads TGTGCCAGCAGCTTAGGACTAGCGGGGTCGGAGACCCAGTACTTC.

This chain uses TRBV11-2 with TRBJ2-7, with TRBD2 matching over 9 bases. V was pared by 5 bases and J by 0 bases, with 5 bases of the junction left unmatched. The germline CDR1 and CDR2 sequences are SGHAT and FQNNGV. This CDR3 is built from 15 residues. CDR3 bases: TGTGCCAGCAGCGGTGGACTAGCGAGCTCCTACGAGCAGTACTTC. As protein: CASSGGLASSYEQYF.

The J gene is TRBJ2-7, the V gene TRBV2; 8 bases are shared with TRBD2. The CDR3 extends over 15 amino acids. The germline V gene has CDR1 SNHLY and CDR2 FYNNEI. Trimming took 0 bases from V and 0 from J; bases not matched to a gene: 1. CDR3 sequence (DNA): TGTGCCAGCAGTGAAGCCGGGGGGGCCTCCTACGAGCAGTACTTC. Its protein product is CASSEAGGASYEQYF.

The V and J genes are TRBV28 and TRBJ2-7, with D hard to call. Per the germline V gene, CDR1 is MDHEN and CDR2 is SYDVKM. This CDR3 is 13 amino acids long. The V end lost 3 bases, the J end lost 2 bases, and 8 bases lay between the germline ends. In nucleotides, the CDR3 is TGTGCCAGCAGTTTTACAAATACCTACGAGCAGTACTTC. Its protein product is CASSFTNTYEQYF.

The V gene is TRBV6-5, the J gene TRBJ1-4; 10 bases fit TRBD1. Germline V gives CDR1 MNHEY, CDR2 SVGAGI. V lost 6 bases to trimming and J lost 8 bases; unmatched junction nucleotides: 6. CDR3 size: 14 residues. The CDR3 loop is CASSRQGADEKLFF. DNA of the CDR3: TGTGCCAGCAGCCGACAGGGGGCGGACGAAAAACTGTTTTTT.

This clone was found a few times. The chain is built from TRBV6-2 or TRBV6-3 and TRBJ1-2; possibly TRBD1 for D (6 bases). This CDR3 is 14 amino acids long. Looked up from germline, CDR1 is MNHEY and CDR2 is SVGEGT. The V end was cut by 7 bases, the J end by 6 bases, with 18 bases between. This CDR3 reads CASTPGQRRDGYTF. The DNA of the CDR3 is TGTGCCAGCACCCCCGGACAGAGAAGGGATGGCTACACCTTC.

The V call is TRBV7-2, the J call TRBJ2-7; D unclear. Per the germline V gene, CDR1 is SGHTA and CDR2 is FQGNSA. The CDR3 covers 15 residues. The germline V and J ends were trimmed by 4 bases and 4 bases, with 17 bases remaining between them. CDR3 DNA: TGTGCCAGCAGCTCCCCACTTATGTTGGTGTACGAGCAGTACTTC. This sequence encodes CASSSPLMLVYEQYF.